These 23 T cell receptor beta chains were sequenced from one sample in a study of blood T cells in healthy people across ages. With a J-beta primer mix and a sample-barcoded 5' primer, a second PCR ran about 6 to 11 cycles. TCRdb ran MiXCR on the 5' RACE reads and lists one entry per CDR3 protein. The table has some 940,000 distinct CDR3 sequences, around 29% seen once; the top ten hold 10%. The data were also submitted as part of a second study, on T cells of mothers and their children.

What was sequenced was blood. These receptor sequences come from a woman aged 40 to 49 in good health.

Regarding this clonotype: A read error is possible here, since a much larger clone lies one base away. This rearrangement joins TRBV24-1 to TRBJ2-1; D call uncertain. The CDR3 runs 16 residues. V was shortened by 10 bases and J by 0 bases, with 18 bases between the two germline ends. Germline V gene sequence: CDR1 KGHDR, CDR2 SFDVKD. The CDR3 spells CATSRDGDSSYNEQFF. The CDR3 region has the DNA TGTGCCACAAGTCGAGACGGTGACTCCTCCTACAATGAGCAGTTCTTC.

The rearrangement uses TRBV5-5 and TRBJ1-5, with a possible D match to TRBD1 (6 bases). CDR3 length equals 14 residues. Germline V CDR1 and CDR2: SGHKS, YYEKEE (reference sequence). V dropped 0 bases and J dropped 9 bases, with 13 bases sitting between them. CDR3 DNA sequence: TGTGCCAGCAGCTTGGGGACAGCGAGGCGGCCCCAGCATTTT. It specifies CASSLGTARRPQHF. The entire variable domain, with the rest obtained from reference TRBV5-5 and TRBJ1-5, is as follows: DAGVTQSPTHLIKTRGQQVTLRCSPISGHKSVSWYQQVLGQGPQFIFQYYEKEERGRGNFPDRFSARQFPNYSSELNVNALLLGDSALYLCASSLGTARRPQHFGDGTRLSIL.

The V and J genes are TRBV29-1 and TRBJ2-7, with D perhaps given as TRBD1 or TRBD2 (5 bases each). CDR1 and CDR2 from the germline V gene are SQVTM and ANQGSEA. This CDR3 region has 15 residues. Trimming cost V 3 bases and J 2 bases, with 17 bases left between them. CDR3 residues: CSVEGDPVKPYEQYF. The DNA for the CDR3 is TGCAGCGTTGAGGGGGACCCCGTAAAGCCCTACGAGCAGTACTTC.

The V and J genes are TRBV28 and TRBJ1-1; D remains ambiguous. The V end was cut by 6 bases, the J end by 4 bases, with 9 bases between. This CDR3 contains 12 residues. CDR1 and CDR2 from the germline V gene are MDHEN and SYDVKM. The CDR3, as DNA: TGTGCCAGCAGAGATGGGCTCACTGAAGCTTTCTTT. Encoded protein: CASRDGLTEAFF.

This chain uses TRBV2 with TRBJ2-5; D gene uncertain. The CDR3 sequence is 11 residues long. Deletions cut 6 bases from V and 11 bases from J, with 13 bases between. Germline CDR1 is SNHLY and CDR2 is FYNNEI. The CDR3 DNA is TGTGCCAGCAGGGAAACCCTTGAGCAGTACTTC. This gives the protein CASRETLEQYF.

Concerning this clonotype: Since a much larger clone is just one base distant, this may be a read error. The rearrangement uses TRBV4-3 and TRBJ2-7; perhaps TRBD2 as D (5 bases). The germline CDR1 and CDR2 sequences are LGHNA and YSLEER. This CDR3 contains 15 residues. The CDR3 nucleotides read TGCGCCAGCAGCCAAGATATTATAGGGAGCTACGAGCGGTACTTC. Translating it yields CASSQDIIGSYERYF.

This clonotype was detected only a few times. The rearrangement uses TRBV24-1 and TRBJ2-5; the D gene is possibly TRBD1 (5 bases). The germline CDR1 and CDR2 sequences are KGHDR and SFDVKD. V lost 3 bases to trimming and J lost 2 bases, with 15 bases between them. The CDR3 is made up of 16 amino acids. CDR3 DNA: TGTGCCACCAGTGATCCGACAGAGGCTATACAAGAGACCCAGTACTTC. The encoded protein is CATSDPTEAIQETQYF.

On this clonotype itself: This may stem from a read error, because a much larger clone lies one nucleotide away. The chain employs TRBV4-1 and TRBJ2-7; D possibly corresponds to TRBD1 (5 bases). The V gene's germline CDR1 is MGHRA and CDR2 YSYEKL. This CDR3 has 13 residues. The CDR3 loop reads CTSSQPGKIEQYF. Written as DNA, the CDR3 is TGCACCAGCAGCCAGCCAGGGAAAATCGAGCAGTACTTC.

This clonotype was picked up many times. The gene calls are TRBV28 and TRBJ1-2; D might be TRBD1 (5 bases). The CDR3 is 16 residues long. The V end was cut by 6 bases, the J end by 4 bases, with 21 bases between. Germline lookup yields CDR1 MDHEN and CDR2 SYDVKM. CDR3 bases: TGTGCCAGCAGCAGAGACGGGGCTTCACGGCCCTATGGCTACACCTTC. This gives the protein CASSRDGASRPYGYTF.

A few counts support this clonotype. This CDR3 reads CASSSGVLMNTEAFF. As DNA, the CDR3 is TGTGCCAGCAGTTCAGGGGTGCTAATGAACACTGAAGCTTTCTTT. The genes are TRBV28 and TRBJ1-1; D is possibly TRBD1 (6 bases). The V end was cut by 4 bases, the J end by 0 bases, with 12 bases between. CDR3 length: 15 amino acids. The germline gives CDR1 MDHEN, CDR2 SYDVKM.

Many counts were recorded for this clonotype. The V gene is TRBV6-1, the J gene TRBJ2-1; D remains unclear. V was shortened by 7 bases and J by 0 bases, with 13 bases between the two germline ends. The germline CDR1 and CDR2 sequences are MNHNS and SASEGT. The CDR3 is 15 residues long. DNA of the CDR3: TGTGCCAGCATTACTGTCCTTAGCTCCTACAATGAGCAGTTCTTC. It yields the protein CASITVLSSYNEQFF.

This clonotype has more than one count but fewer than ten. Here the CDR3 reads CASSLTTGQGLKTQYF. The CDR3 region has the DNA TGCGCCAGCAGCTTGACAACTGGACAGGGGCTGAAGACCCAGTACTTC. The chain joins TRBV5-1 to TRBJ2-5; 9 bases are a match to TRBD1. Germline CDR1 SGHRS, CDR2 YFSETQ. J was trimmed by 6 bases and V by 1 base; bases with no gene match: 10. The CDR3 is 16 amino acids.

In its sample, this clonotype was seen many times. The chain combines TRBV4-1 with TRBJ1-6; 9 positions match TRBD1. V lost 0 bases, J lost 14 bases, and 8 bases stayed unmatched. The germline gives CDR1 MGHRA, CDR2 YSYEKL. The CDR3 spans 15 residues. The CDR3 nucleotides read TGCGCCAGCAGCCAAGAAGTACAGGGGGCTTTCACCCTCCACTTT. This sequence encodes CASSQEVQGAFTLHF.

The chain uses TRBV7-9 and TRBJ2-3; D is undetermined. Germline lookup yields CDR1 SEHNR and CDR2 FQNEAQ (reference sequence). V was shortened by 7 bases and J by 2 bases, with 7 bases between the two germline ends. CDR3 length: 12 residues. Here the CDR3 reads CASNVATDTQYF. The CDR3 DNA sequence: TGTGCCAGCAACGTGGCCACAGATACGCAGTATTTT.

The chain's CDR3 is CACPSSSTLSTGELFF. The DNA of the CDR3 is TGTGCCTGTCCATCCTCTAGCACTCTGAGCACCGGGGAGCTGTTTTTT. This rearrangement joins TRBV2 to TRBJ2-2, with a weak D call TRBD2 (5 bases). Trimming removed 11 bases at V and 4 bases at J, with 23 bases between. This CDR3 comprises 16 residues. Germline V gives CDR1 SNHLY, CDR2 FYNNEI.

The genes are TRBV10-3 and TRBJ1-1; D gene ambiguous. This CDR3 has 14 amino acids. Germline-derived CDR1 and CDR2 are ENHRY and SYGVKD. V lost 7 bases and J lost 3, with 15 bases in between. DNA of the CDR3: TGTGCCATCACGGCCCGGGAGGCCGACACTGAAGCTTTCTTT. The encoded protein is CAITAREADTEAFF.

The CDR3 nucleotides read TGTGCCAGCAGACCAGCGAATCCTGGCTACACCTTC. This gives the protein CASRPANPGYTF. The genes are TRBV7-2 and TRBJ1-2; D remains ambiguous. Between the trimmed V and J ends, which lost 6 bases and 7 bases, there was a span of 12 bases. The CDR3 sequence is 12 residues long. Germline assignment: CDR1 SGHTA and CDR2 FQGNSA.

The chain uses TRBV6-1 and TRBJ2-7; no clear D gene. Trimming removed 0 bases at V and 5 bases at J, with 8 bases between. This CDR3 has 13 residues. Germline lookup yields CDR1 MNHNS and CDR2 SASEGT. The CDR3 is CASSEAESNEQYF. CDR3 sequence (DNA): TGTGCCAGCAGTGAAGCCGAGAGCAACGAGCAGTACTTC.

V is TRBV3-1 and J is TRBJ2-1; possibly TRBD1 or TRBD2 for D (5 bases each). The germline V gene has CDR1 LGHDT and CDR2 YNNKEL (reference sequence). The germline V and J ends were trimmed by 1 base and 8 bases, with 15 bases remaining between them. CDR3 size: 15 residues. CDR3: CASSQGGLRGDEQFF. CDR3 DNA sequence: TGTGCCAGCAGCCAAGGAGGTCTCCGGGGCGATGAGCAGTTCTTC.

In its sample, this clonotype was seen many times. This chain joins TRBV5-1 and TRBJ1-4; D might be TRBD1 (5 bases). Trimming took 0 bases from V and 2 from J, leaving 11 bases between them. Germline V lookup: CDR1 SGHRS, CDR2 YFSETQ. The CDR3 spans 16 residues. In DNA form, the CDR3 reads TGCGCCAGCAGCTTGGTGTCGGGGGTGACTAATGAAAAACTGTTTTTT. Translating gives CASSLVSGVTNEKLFF.

The V and J genes are TRBV24-1 and TRBJ2-1; D is unclear. This CDR3 is built from 11 residues. Trimming pared 5 bases from V and 7 bases from J, leaving 5 bases between. Germline assignment: CDR1 KGHDR and CDR2 SFDVKD. For the CDR3, the DNA is TGTGCCACCAGTGCAGGAAATGAGCAGTTCTTC. It codes for CATSAGNEQFF.

This clonotype was observed a handful of times. This chain connects TRBV28 to TRBJ1-2; D is unresolved. The V gene lost 6 bases and the J gene lost 11 bases, with 22 bases spanning the gap. CDR3 length: 14 amino acids. CDR1 is MDHEN, CDR2 SYDVKM, per germline. CDR3 sequence: CASREDRAVNTYTF. DNA for the CDR3: TGTGCCAGCAGAGAAGACCGGGCCGTCAATACGTACACCTTC.

This clonotype has just a few counts. One junction end disagrees with the germline gene, perhaps due to a read error. This chain joins TRBV7-6 and TRBJ2-3; 9 bases line up with TRBD2. This CDR3 is built from 17 residues. The germline V gene has CDR1 SGHVS and CDR2 FNYEAQ. In DNA form, the CDR3 reads TGTGCCAGTAGCTTAGGCGCAGGCGGGGGGGCAACAGATGCGCAGTATTTT. Protein sequence: CASSLGAGGGATDAQYF.